One sample yielded the 32 T cell receptor beta chains listed below, sequenced in a study of T cells in Graves' hyperthyroidism and ophthalmopathy. It was RNA transcripts that yielded the amplified TCR beta CDR3 regions. First-round RT-PCR of the TCR CDR3 relied on the HTBI primer set. MiXCR, applied by TCRdb to the multiplex PCR reads, yields one record per CDR3 protein. The data hold hundreds of thousands of distinct CDR3 sequences, with 35% to 40% observed a single time. The sample consisted of blood. All receptors come from a man between 18 and 35 years old with Graves' hyperthyroidism.

The table lists this clonotype with a few counts. The V and J genes are TRBV7-9 and TRBJ2-7, with 9 bases aligning to TRBD1. Germline-derived CDR1 and CDR2 are SEHNR and FQNEAQ (reference sequence). V lost 4 bases to trimming and J lost 3 bases; unmatched junction nucleotides: 13. The CDR3 is 17 amino acids. CDR3 protein: CASSSTSGTGSFYEQYF. For the CDR3, the DNA is TGTGCCAGCAGCTCAACTTCCGGGACAGGGAGTTTCTACGAGCAGTACTTC.

This clonotype has only a few counts. The J gene is TRBJ2-7, the V gene TRBV7-2, with D possibly being TRBD1 (5 bases). Germline V gene lookup returns CDR1 SGHTA and CDR2 FQGNSA. Trimming took 0 bases from V and 0 from J, leaving 12 bases between them. The CDR3 has 16 residues. CDR3 DNA: TGTGCCAGCAGCTTAGCCCCACAGACAGTCTCCTACGAGCAGTACTTC. This translates into CASSLAPQTVSYEQYF.

This clonotype came up a few times. In nucleotides, the CDR3 is TGTGCCAGCAATCTCCAGGAGAACACTGAAGCTTTCTTT. Its translation: CASNLQENTEAFF. This sequence joins TRBV12-3 or TRBV12-4 and TRBJ1-1; unclear D gene. This CDR3 is built from 13 residues. V was clipped by 7 bases and J by 1 base, with 10 bases between them.

At least ten counts were recorded for this clonotype. The genes are TRBV2 and TRBJ1-1, with 9 positions matching TRBD1. V lost 6 bases to trimming and J lost 7 bases; unmatched junction nucleotides: 9. This CDR3 is built from 14 residues. From germline, CDR1 is SNHLY and CDR2 FYNNEI. The CDR3 reads CASRTTGGSIEAFF. The CDR3 DNA sequence: TGTGCCAGCAGGACTACAGGGGGCTCGATTGAAGCTTTCTTT.

The chain has TRBV4-1 and TRBJ1-2; the D is unclear. Per germline, CDR1 MGHRA and CDR2 YSYEKL. The V end lost 0 bases, the J end lost 4 bases, and 12 bases lay between the germline ends. The CDR3 has 15 amino acids. The CDR3 DNA reads as TGCGCCAGCAGCCAAGATCAGCCGCCCGTCTATGGCTACACCTTC. Translated, it gives CASSQDQPPVYGYTF.

Concerning this clonotype: The junction does not match germline at one end; this may be a read error. The chain links TRBV7-7 to TRBJ2-2, with 13 bases that match TRBD2. Germline loops: CDR1 SSHAT, CDR2 FNYEAQ (reference sequence). The CDR3 has 18 residues. CDR3 loop: CASSPGTSGILNTGELFF. CDR3 DNA: TGTGCTAGCAGTCCCGGGACTAGCGGGATCTTAAACACCGGGGAGCTGTTTTTT.

In its sample, this clonotype was seen a few times. V gene TRBV7-9 combines with J gene TRBJ2-5, with 10 bases that match TRBD2. There are 15 residues in the CDR3. Trimming cost V 2 bases and J 7 bases; bases outside gene matches: 7. Germline V gene data show CDR1 as SEHNR and CDR2 as FQNEAQ (reference sequence). The CDR3 region has the DNA TGTGCCAGCAGCTTATTAGCGGGAGGATCGATGACCCAGTACTTC. It specifies CASSLLAGGSMTQYF.

At least ten counts were recorded for this clonotype. The CDR3 DNA reads as TGTGCCAGCAGTAAGGCCGAAAAACTGTTTTTT. Translation: CASSKAEKLFF. The chain carries TRBV2 and TRBJ1-4; D is unclear. Germline lookup yields CDR1 SNHLY and CDR2 FYNNEI. This CDR3 comprises 11 residues. The V gene lost 5 bases and the J gene lost 8 bases, with 6 bases spanning the gap. Variable domain in full (rest from reference TRBV2 and TRBJ1-4): EPEVTQTPSHQVTQMGQEVILRCVPISNHLYFYWYRQILGQKVEFLVSFYNNEISEKSEIFDDQFSVERPDGSNFTLKIRSTKLEDSAMYFCASSKAEKLFFGSGTQLSVL.

This clonotype showed up just a few times. Sequence at one end of the junction differs from germline and may be a read error. The chain has TRBV7-2 and TRBJ2-7; TRBD1 or TRBD2 may be the D gene (6 bases each). The germline V gene has CDR1 SGHTA and CDR2 FQGNSA. CDR3 length: 14 residues. The CDR3 coding sequence is TGTGCCAGCAGACGACTAGGGGGGACCTATGAGCAGTACTTC. Translation: CASRRLGGTYEQYF.

The V call is TRBV7-9, the J call TRBJ2-7, with a tentative D call TRBD1 (6 bases). Trimming left V 3 bases short and J 2 bases short, with 14 bases between. The CDR3 is 15 residues long. CDR1 and CDR2 (germline): SEHNR, FQNEAQ (reference sequence). CDR3 region: CASSLAHRAAYEQYF. The CDR3, as DNA: TGTGCCAGCAGCTTGGCGCACAGGGCCGCCTACGAGCAGTACTTC.

The chain links TRBV11-2 to TRBJ2-7; possibly TRBD1 for D (6 bases). From germline, CDR1 is SGHAT and CDR2 FQNNGV. The ends were cut back, 0 bases at V and 8 bases at J, with 11 bases in the middle. There are 13 residues in the CDR3. CDR3: CASSLDPRDKQYF. In DNA form, the CDR3 reads TGTGCCAGCAGCTTAGACCCAAGGGACAAGCAGTACTTC.

There are a few counts of this clonotype. The genes are TRBV4-1 and TRBJ2-5, with D unresolved. The CDR3 contains 14 residues. Looked up from germline, CDR1 is MGHRA and CDR2 is YSYEKL. V was clipped by 0 bases and J by 5 bases, with 10 bases between them. The CDR3 DNA reads as TGCGCCAGCAGCCAAGAAGCAGTGGGGGAGACCCAGTACTTC. This translates into CASSQEAVGETQYF.

J is TRBJ1-1 and V is TRBV19; a weak D match, TRBD1 (5 bases). The V end was cut by 5 bases, the J end by 0 bases, with 16 bases between. This CDR3 is built from 16 residues. Per the germline V gene, CDR1 is LNHDA and CDR2 is SQIVND (reference sequence). The chain's CDR3 is CASSPRGGGVNTEAFF. The CDR3 DNA reads as TGTGCCAGTAGTCCCCGCGGGGGGGGTGTGAACACTGAAGCTTTCTTT.

This chain uses TRBV6-5 with TRBJ2-7, with a tentative D call TRBD2 (5 bases). V shed 4 bases and J shed 2 bases, with 15 bases lying between them. The CDR3 is 15 residues long. Germline V CDR1 and CDR2: MNHEY, SVGAGI. Here the CDR3 reads CASSFGSFGTYEQYF. CDR3 nucleotides: TGTGCCAGCAGTTTCGGGTCTTTCGGGACCTACGAGCAGTACTTC.

Comments on this clonotype: A read error is possible here, since a much larger clone lies one base away. The chain couples TRBV7-9 to TRBJ1-6, with D possibly being TRBD1 (5 bases). This CDR3 is 13 amino acids long. Germline CDR1 is SEHNR and CDR2 is FQNEAQ (reference sequence). The CDR3 DNA reads TGTGCCAGCAGCTTAGTCGGGACTTCGCTCCTCCAGTTT. As protein: CASSLVGTSLLQF.

Concerning this clonotype itself: A read error may explain this, as a much larger clone is one base away. This chain joins TRBV10-3 and TRBJ2-2; D tentatively reads TRBD1 or TRBD2 (5 bases each). Germline assignment: CDR1 ENHRY and CDR2 SYGVKD. The CDR3 length is 14 residues. Written as DNA, the CDR3 is TGTGCCATCCGAGGGGCCATCCAATCTGGGGAGCTGCTTTTT. Residues: CAIRGAIQSGELLF.

The chain recombines TRBV29-1 with TRBJ2-2, with 8 bases identical to TRBD1. Germline V gene sequence: CDR1 SQVTM, CDR2 ANQGSEA. V shed 5 bases and J 4 bases; nucleotides not matched to a gene: 3. The CDR3 loop spans 13 amino acids. In DNA, the CDR3 is TGCAGCGTTCAAACAGGGGGCACCGGGGAGCTGTTTTTT. This encodes CSVQTGGTGELFF.

The CDR3 DNA sequence: TGTGCCAGCAGCAAATCCGGGACAGATTTCTACGAGCAGTACTTC. Its protein product is CASSKSGTDFYEQYF. The V call is TRBV5-5, the J call TRBJ2-7; 7 bases line up with TRBD1. CDR3 length equals 15 residues. V was clipped by 4 bases and J by 3 bases; unmatched bases: 10. CDR1 is SGHKS, CDR2 YYEKEE, per germline (reference sequence).

A word on this clonotype: A much larger clone differs from this one at a single base, so this may be a read error. The chain couples TRBV29-1 to TRBJ2-5; 12 bases align to TRBD1. The DNA end is a closer match to TRBJ2-1, so the J assignment may be wrong. The CDR3 is 15 residues long. Germline-derived CDR1 and CDR2 are SQVTM and ANQGSEA. CDR3 sequence reads: CSVERGQGAEKTQFF. In nucleotides, the CDR3 is TGCAGCGTTGAGAGGGGACAGGGGGCCGAGAAGACCCAGTTCTTC.

This clonotype occurred many times. The genes are TRBV7-2 and TRBJ1-1, with D uncertain. The CDR3 extends over 12 amino acids. With 5 bases removed from V and 8 bases from J, the gap between germline ends came to 12 bases. Per germline, CDR1 SGHTA and CDR2 FQGNSA. The CDR3 spells CASSAFQPEAFF. CDR3 coding DNA: TGTGCCAGCAGCGCGTTCCAGCCCGAAGCTTTCTTT.

V and J are TRBV6-6 and TRBJ2-5; D uncertain. Germline V gene data show CDR1 as MNHNY and CDR2 as SVGAGI (reference sequence). Trimming stripped 4 bases from V and 5 bases from J, with 14 bases between. This CDR3 is built from 14 residues. This chain's CDR3 is CASSSPRSQETQYF. The CDR3 region has the DNA TGTGCCAGCAGTTCCCCTCGGAGTCAGGAGACCCAGTACTTC.

This clonotype has at least ten counts. The gene calls are TRBV29-1 and TRBJ1-2; D uncertain. V lost 3 bases to trimming and J lost 9 bases, with 11 bases between them. This CDR3 spans 11 amino acids. Germline CDR1 SQVTM, CDR2 ANQGSEA. The CDR3 region is CSVEVGSSYTF. As DNA, the CDR3 is TGCAGCGTTGAGGTGGGGAGTAGCTACACCTTC.

Many counts were recorded for this clonotype. The chain is built from TRBV11-3 and TRBJ1-2, with TRBD1 as a possible D gene (6 bases). V was trimmed by 2 bases and J by 3 bases, leaving 10 bases between them. This CDR3 is 14 amino acids long. Germline values: CDR1 SGHNT, CDR2 YENEEA. The CDR3, as DNA: TGTGCCAGCAGCTTAAGGCCAGGGGACTATGGCTACACCTTC. Translated, it gives CASSLRPGDYGYTF.

The genes are TRBV10-3 and TRBJ2-5, with 11 bases fitting TRBD2. Germline CDR1 reads ENHRY; CDR2 reads SYGVKD. The CDR3 has 16 amino acids. The trim removed 3 bases at V and 2 bases at J, leaving 5 bases unmatched. As DNA, the CDR3 is TGTGCCATCAGTGACGCTAGCGGGGGGCTACAAGAGACCCAGTACTTC. This translates into CAISDASGGLQETQYF.

The V call is TRBV18, the J call TRBJ1-5; no firm D call. The CDR3 sequence is 15 residues long. V was trimmed by 0 bases and J by 7 bases, leaving 13 bases between them. The germline V gene has CDR1 KGHSH and CDR2 LQKENI. CDR3 in amino acids: CASSPPEREGQPQHF. The CDR3 nucleotides read TGTGCCAGCTCACCACCGGAGAGGGAGGGACAGCCCCAGCATTTT. The full variable domain, with the rest looked up from reference TRBV18 and TRBJ1-5, is NAGVMQNPRHLVRRRGQEARLRCSPMKGHSHVYWYRQLPEEGLKFMVYLQKENIIDESGMPKERFSAEFPKEGPSILRIQQVVRGDSAAYFCASSPPEREGQPQHFGDGTRLSIL.

As regards this clonotype: An end of the junction differs from the germline gene, which may be a read error. The chain has TRBV2 and TRBJ1-2; TRBD1 might be the D (6 bases). Germline V gene lookup returns CDR1 SNHLY and CDR2 FYNNEI. This CDR3 is 13 amino acids long. Written as DNA, the CDR3 is TGTGCCATCAGTGAGTGGGGGCCCTATGGCTACACCTTC. This codes for CAISEWGPYGYTF.

In this sample, this clonotype turned up many times. V gene TRBV29-1 combines with J gene TRBJ2-2; TRBD1 is a possible D gene (5 bases). The germline gives CDR1 SQVTM, CDR2 ANQGSEA. The CDR3 contains 14 residues. V was trimmed by 2 bases and J by 4 bases, leaving 11 bases between them. The CDR3 spells CSVENAGSTGELFF. For the CDR3, the DNA is TGCAGCGTTGAAAATGCAGGGTCCACCGGGGAGCTGTTTTTT.

The rearrangement uses TRBV5-1 and TRBJ1-1; D is undetermined. This CDR3 comprises 14 residues. Trimming cost V 7 bases and J 4 bases, with 17 bases left between them. CDR1 is SGHRS, CDR2 YFSETQ, per germline. The CDR3: CASGPQSESTEAFF. As DNA, the CDR3 is TGCGCCAGCGGACCTCAGTCAGAGTCCACTGAAGCTTTCTTT.

This chain links TRBV5-1 with TRBJ1-1; D ambiguous. CDR3 length equals 15 residues. Germline V gives CDR1 SGHRS, CDR2 YFSETQ. V was clipped by 0 bases and J by 2 bases, with 11 bases between them. CDR3 sequence reads: CASSLESAKNTEAFF. The CDR3 region has the DNA TGCGCCAGCAGCTTGGAGTCAGCAAAAAACACTGAAGCTTTCTTT.

This clonotype has a handful of counts. The junction shows a germline mismatch at one end, possibly a read error. The chain has TRBV11-2 and TRBJ2-7; 7 nucleotides match TRBD1. Germline assignment: CDR1 SGHAT and CDR2 FQNNGV. The CDR3 is 15 amino acids. This CDR3 reads CASRLEGAATYEQYF. CDR3 nucleotide sequence: TGTGCCAGCAGGTTAGAGGGGGCAGCTACCTACGAGCAGTACTTC.

This rearrangement joins TRBV9 to TRBJ2-7; 8 bases agree with TRBD1. Trimming removed 3 bases from V and 4 bases from J; junction bases left unmatched: 9. CDR3 length: 15 residues. CDR1 and CDR2 from the germline V gene are SGDLS and YYNGEE. The CDR3 DNA reads TGTGCCAGCAGCGCTTCAGGACAGGGCATTTACGAGCAGTACTTC. It codes for CASSASGQGIYEQYF.

This clonotype was detected a few times. The chain recombines TRBV20-1 with TRBJ2-5, with unresolved D. The CDR3 sequence is 11 residues long. The germline gives CDR1 DFQATT, CDR2 SNEGSKA (reference sequence). The ends were cut back, 5 bases at V and 5 bases at J, with 9 bases in the middle. The CDR3 protein is CSAHVGETQYF. In DNA, the CDR3 is TGCAGTGCTCATGTTGGCGAGACCCAGTACTTC.